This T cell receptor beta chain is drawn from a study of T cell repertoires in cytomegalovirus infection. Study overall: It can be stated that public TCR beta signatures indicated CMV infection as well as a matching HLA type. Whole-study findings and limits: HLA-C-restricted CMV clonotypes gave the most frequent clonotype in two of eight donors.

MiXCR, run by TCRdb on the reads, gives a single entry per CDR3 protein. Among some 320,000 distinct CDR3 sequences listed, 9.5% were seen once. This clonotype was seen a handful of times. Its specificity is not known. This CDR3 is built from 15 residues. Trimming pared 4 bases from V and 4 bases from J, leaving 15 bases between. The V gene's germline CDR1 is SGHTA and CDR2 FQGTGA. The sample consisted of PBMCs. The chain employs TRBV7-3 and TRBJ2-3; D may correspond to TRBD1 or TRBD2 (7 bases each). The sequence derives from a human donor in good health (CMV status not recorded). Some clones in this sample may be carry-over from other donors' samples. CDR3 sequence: CASSSQGGRSDTQYF. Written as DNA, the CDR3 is TGTGCCAGCAGCTCCCAGGGGGGGAGATCAGATACGCAGTATTTT.